Presented here are 5 T cell receptor beta chains from one specimen sequenced in a study of cytomegalovirus exposure and HLA in healthy donors. The table came from immunoSEQ multiplex PCR; TCRdb's copy has only in-frame clones and leaves some out. The table has around 160,000 clones, around four fifths seen once. Material: PBMCs. Receptor source: a man between 25 and 39 years old in good health and CMV-seropositive.

The chain recombines TRBV19 with TRBJ2-1; D gene uncertain. CDR1 LNHDA and CDR2 SQIVND come from the germline V gene (reference sequence). V lost 4 bases, J lost 0 bases, and 10 bases lay in between. The CDR3 loop spans 15 amino acids. The DNA of the CDR3 is TGTGCCAGTAGTAATAACCCGAGCTCCTACAATGAGCAGTTCTTC. Its translation: CASSNNPSSYNEQFF.

The chain links TRBV21-1 to TRBJ2-5; the table assigns TRBD2, which was not confirmed against the DNA. TRBV21-1 has pseudogene status. The CDR3 runs 17 residues. CDR3 region: CASSTPGGGPSEETQYF. DNA of the CDR3: TGTGCCAGCAGCACCCCGGGGGGGGGTCCCTCCGAAGAGACCCAGTACTTC.

J is TRBJ2-7 and V is TRBV6-4; 8 bases agree with TRBD1. The CDR3 totals 15 residues. Germline V CDR1 and CDR2: MRHNA, SNTAGT. V shed 3 bases and J 3 bases; nucleotides not matched to a gene: 7. The CDR3 sequence is CASSDGFGTGYEQYF. The CDR3 coding sequence is TGTGCCAGCAGTGATGGGTTCGGGACAGGCTACGAGCAGTACTTC.

The chain couples TRBV7-9 to TRBJ1-1, with D uncertain. CDR1 is SEHNR, CDR2 FQNEAQ, per germline (reference sequence). Trimming cost V 5 bases and J 2 bases, with 21 bases left between them. The CDR3 is made up of 17 amino acids. As DNA, the CDR3 is TGTGCCAGCAGCCCCTCCCGAGGGCAGCAAATAAACACTGAAGCTTTCTTT. This sequence encodes CASSPSRGQQINTEAFF.

The sample holds one count of this clone. The genes are TRBV5-4 and TRBJ1-4; D gene unclear. The V end lost 4 bases, the J end lost 8 bases, and 18 bases lay between the germline ends. Germline V lookup: CDR1 SGHNT, CDR2 YYREEE (reference sequence). The CDR3 loop spans 15 amino acids. For the CDR3, the DNA is TGTGCCAGCAGCCATCAGAGTCGGGGTTTGGAAAAACTGTTTTTT. This codes for CASSHQSRGLEKLFF.